This T cell receptor (beta chain) comes out of a study of shared clonotypes between healthy human individuals. Overall study findings and caveats: It was the few donors that limited the genetic and exposure-history diversity represented.

About this clone itself: The antigen is unknown.

Assay: immunoSEQ multiplex PCR; the TCRdb copy retains only in-frame clones and omits some. The repertoire holds under 2,500,000 clones, with approximately 96% as singletons. The sequence was obtained from a man younger than 35 in good health. Material: naive CD4+ T cells sorted from blood. This sample's subset: CD45RA+ positively selected.

In nucleotides, the CDR3 is TGTGCCAGCACCAGGACGGCGGGAGGGAATTACGAGCAGTACTTC. It encodes CASTRTAGGNYEQYF. The chain is built from TRBV7-2 and TRBJ2-7, with TRBD2 identical over 9 bases. Germline V gene lookup returns CDR1 SGHTA and CDR2 FQGNSA. The CDR3 has 15 amino acids. With V trimmed by 7 bases and J by 4 bases, 11 bases remained unmatched.